This TCR beta chain was captured by sequencing in a study of blood T cell repertoires in COVID-19. About the study: Samples of COVID-19 (acute and convalescent) were obtained from the United States, Italy and Spain. From T cells, B-cell-depleted T cells, or PBMCs came the material, which was cDNA or gDNA.

In the source study's methods: From reference gene primer amplification, estimates of nucleated cell counts were derived. Profiled with immunoSEQ multiplex PCR; TCRdb holds only in-frame clones, not every one. Clone size and V and J calls were adopted from that table, with D and trimming inferred from the DNA. Of around 39,000 clones listed, around 86% are singletons. Trimming left V 1 base short and J 2 bases short, with 5 bases between. The CDR3 contains 14 residues. Germline CDR1 is SEHNR and CDR2 is FQNEAQ (reference sequence). This clone was seen a few times. The V gene is TRBV7-9, the J gene TRBJ2-2; D is undetermined. The sample consisted of peripheral blood. The clonotype comes from a man aged 60-69 years with active COVID-19. CDR3 DNA: TGTGCCAGCAGCTTAGAATTAAACACCGGGGAGCTGTTTTTT. Encoded protein: CASSLELNTGELFF. The whole variable domain, filled in from reference TRBV7-9 and TRBJ2-2, reads DTGVSQNPRHKITKRGQNVTFRCDPISEHNRLYWYRQTLGQGPEFLTYFQNEAQLEKSRLLSDRFSAERPKGSFSTLEIQRTEQGDSAMYLCASSLELNTGELFFGEGSRLTVL.